Below, one TCR beta chain is given with its context. Its specificity is unknown. The sample is drawn from a study of T cell repertoires in cytomegalovirus infection. Study summary: Selection of CMV epitopes for the study included recently identified HLA-C-restricted and well-studied HLA-B-restricted ones. Public TCR beta signatures provided an indication of both CMV infection and a matching HLA type.

V lost 3 bases and J 4 bases, leaving 15 bases between the germline ends. In germline, CDR1 is MDHEN, CDR2 SYDVKM. CDR3 length: 15 residues. TCRdb itself ran the reads through MiXCR, one entry per CDR3 protein. The repertoire holds fewer than 350,000 distinct CDR3 sequences, with about 29% as singletons. Notes on the study in general: Predominance within the ex vivo response was attributable to HLA-C-restricted CMV-specific TCR beta clonotypes.

V and J are TRBV28 and TRBJ1-1, with D tentatively TRBD1 (5 bases). The TCR comes from a human donor in good health (CMV status not recorded). Some clones in this sample may be carry-over from other donors' samples. Sequencing used cultured PBMCs, obtained from culture after CMV antigen stimulation. CDR3 region: CASSFSHDTGTEAFF. The CDR3 DNA follows: TGTGCCAGCAGTTTCTCTCACGACACAGGCACTGAAGCTTTCTTT.